This T cell receptor (beta chain) is from a study of blood T cell repertoires in COVID-19. Study details: The study drew acute and convalescent COVID-19 samples from the United States, Italy and Spain. PBMCs, B-cell-depleted T cells, or T cells provided the cDNA or gDNA that made up the material.

How the authors handled the data: Counts of nucleated cells, estimated from reference gene primer amplification, were obtained. Data came from immunoSEQ multiplex PCR; TCRdb stores just in-frame clones and leaves some out. Clonal size and the V and J genes are those of that table, whereas D and trimming came from the DNA. In the table there are fewer than 400,000 clones, more than 90% of which are singletons. CDR3 size: 16 residues. With 3 bases removed from V and 0 bases from J, the gap between germline ends came to 9 bases. The V gene's germline CDR1 is SGHTA and CDR2 FQGNSA. The clonotype originates from a woman in her 30s who had been exposed to COVID-19. What was sequenced was PBMCs or T cells enriched from blood (not recorded which). The chain employs TRBV7-2 and TRBJ1-6; the D gene is possibly TRBD1 (6 bases). In nucleotides, the CDR3 is TGTGCCAGCAGCTTGAGAGGGGGCTCCTATAATTCACCCCTCCACTTT. This sequence encodes CASSLRGGSYNSPLHF.